The subject of this entry is one TCR beta chain. What it recognizes is unknown. cDNA libraries for TRB were generated by 5' RACE incorporating UMI labels. TCRdb re-called the 5' RACE reads and shows each CDR3 protein once, DNA omitted. The sample table sets out roughly 6,000 distinct CDR3 sequences. The data belong to a study of CXCR3-negative and CXCR3-positive naive CD8 T cells. Findings and caveats of the study: Similar levels of surface CD5 were seen between naive subsets; TCR strength was inferred from TRB CDR3 properties. CXCR3-positive naive cells carried more hydrophobic TRB CDR3s than CXCR3-negative naive cells did. CXCR3-negative and CXCR3-positive naive cells shared comparable TRBV-TRBJ usage, but memory cells did not.

The CDR3 has 16 residues. Every individual CD8+ T cell subset underwent sorting in triplicate at around 300,000 cells apiece. Input material: naive CXCR3- CD8+ T cells from blood. The sample's subset: CD45RO-CCR7+CD27+CD95- naive CD8+ T cells lacking CXCR3 (TNR3-). This sequence joins TRBV23-1 and TRBJ1-5; lacking DNA, the TRBD1 call made by TCRdb goes unchecked. TRBV23-1 is classed as an ORF, of uncertain function. The sequence was obtained from a human donor in good health. Some clones in this sample may be carry-over from other donors' samples. The CDR3 region is CASSQTTGNSNQPQHF.